The 25 T cell receptor beta chains reported below all come from one sample, sequenced in a study of blood T cell repertoires in COVID-19. The repertoire was sequenced with immunoSEQ multiplex PCR; TCRdb's copy has only in-frame clones and lacks some. The top ten clones hold about 1.2% of a sample with about 320,000 clones, 65% to 85% of them seen once. The sequencing sample was made of peripheral blood. All receptors come from a woman in her forties or fifties with acute or convalescent COVID-19.

The J gene is TRBJ2-1, the V gene TRBV5-1; TRBD2 agrees at 14 bases. CDR1 is SGHRS, CDR2 YFSETQ, per germline. The CDR3 extends over 15 amino acids. V was pared by 4 bases and J by 10 bases, with 7 bases of the junction left unmatched. The CDR3 DNA sequence: TGCGCCAGCAGCACCGGGACTAGCGGGAGCGGGGAGCAGTTCTTC. Translating gives CASSTGTSGSGEQFF. Based on the CDR3 plus reference TRBV5-1 and TRBJ2-1, the full variable domain is KAGVTQTPRYLIKTRGQQVTLSCSPISGHRSVSWYQQTPGQGLQFLFEYFSETQRNKGNFPGRFSGRQFSNSRSEMNVSTLELGDSALYLCASSTGTSGSGEQFFGPGTRLTVL.

This chain joins TRBV6-6 and TRBJ2-2, with 8 bases that match TRBD1. V lost 5 bases and J lost 1; bases outside the gene matches: 12. CDR1 and CDR2 from the germline V gene are MNHNY and SVGAGI (reference sequence). CDR3 length: 18 residues. The CDR3 loop is CASSRTIAGTGNTGELFF. The DNA of the CDR3 is TGTGCCAGCAGTCGAACCATAGCCGGGACAGGGAACACCGGGGAGCTGTTTTTT.

The chain is built from TRBV5-5 and TRBJ1-4, with D perhaps TRBD1 (6 bases). The CDR3 covers 14 residues. Germline CDR1 SGHKS, CDR2 YYEKEE (reference sequence). Trimming left V 2 bases short and J 8 bases short, with 13 bases between. In DNA form, the CDR3 reads TGTGCCAGCAGCTTCACTGAGGGGGTGGAAAAACTGTTTTTT. This encodes CASSFTEGVEKLFF.

The chain links TRBV3-1 (or the pseudogene TRBV3-2) to TRBJ2-3; D gene ambiguous. From germline, CDR1 is LGHDT and CDR2 YNNKEL (reference sequence). The germline V and J ends were trimmed by 5 bases and 4 bases, with 7 bases remaining between them. CDR3 length: 12 amino acids. CDR3 in DNA: TGTGCCAGCAGCGGAGATGCAGATACGCAGTATTTT. This codes for CASSGDADTQYF.

This chain joins TRBV7-9 and TRBJ2-3; D may be TRBD2 (5 bases). Trimming shortened V by 7 bases and J by 0 bases, and 17 bases separated the two germline ends. In germline, CDR1 is SEHNR, CDR2 FQNEAQ (reference sequence). The CDR3 runs 16 residues. CDR3 nucleotides: TGTGCCAGCACCGTCAGGCCCGGACTTAGCACAGATACGCAGTATTTT. It encodes CASTVRPGLSTDTQYF.

The chain recombines TRBV3-1 (or the pseudogene TRBV3-2) with TRBJ1-1; D might be TRBD1 (5 bases). CDR3 length: 14 amino acids. Germline CDR1 is LGHDT and CDR2 is YNNKEL (reference sequence). V dropped 4 bases and J dropped 6 bases, with 15 bases sitting between them. This chain's CDR3 is CASSPPGQGSEAFF. In DNA, the CDR3 is TGTGCCAGCAGCCCCCCAGGGCAGGGATCTGAAGCTTTCTTT.

The chain has TRBV24-1 and TRBJ1-3; TRBD1 aligns across 10 bases. Germline CDR1 KGHDR, CDR2 SFDVKD. The V and J ends lost 8 bases and 6 bases, in that order; junction bases with no gene match: 9. The CDR3 contains 15 residues. The CDR3 loop reads CATTPGDRGINTIYF. CDR3 DNA: TGTGCCACCACCCCCGGGGACAGGGGAATAAACACCATATATTTT.

In this sample, this clone turned up once. The chain links TRBV30 to TRBJ2-5; the D gene is possibly TRBD1 (6 bases). V was shortened by 2 bases and J by 5 bases, with 15 bases between the two germline ends. The length of the CDR3 is 14 residues. Germline-derived CDR1 and CDR2 are GTSNPN and SVGIG (reference sequence). The CDR3 loop is CAWSPGQSGETQYF. The DNA for the CDR3 is TGTGCCTGGAGTCCAGGACAGTCTGGGGAGACCCAGTACTTC.

This rearrangement joins TRBV21-1 to TRBJ1-6; the D call in the table, TRBD1, was not verified against the DNA. TRBV21-1 is a pseudogene segment. This CDR3 comprises 14 residues. CDR3 loop: CASDLGQYNSPLHF. The CDR3, as DNA: TGTGCCAGCGATCTAGGACAGTATAATTCACCCCTCCACTTT.

V is TRBV18 and J is TRBJ1-2; D remains ambiguous. The CDR3 contains 12 residues. The V and J ends lost 2 bases and 4 bases respectively, with 5 bases between them. Germline CDR1 is KGHSH and CDR2 is LQKENI. CDR3 loop: CASSPGLYGYTF. CDR3 nucleotides: TGTGCCAGCTCACCAGGACTCTATGGCTACACCTTC.

This clone was recorded a few times. CDR3 sequence: CASSVGQTTDTQYF. The CDR3 DNA reads TGTGCCAGCAGTGTAGGACAGACCACAGATACGCAGTATTTT. This chain links TRBV2 with TRBJ2-3, with D maybe TRBD1 (6 bases). Germline loops: CDR1 SNHLY, CDR2 FYNNEI. V was shortened by 4 bases and J by 2 bases, with 10 bases between the two germline ends. The CDR3 has 14 amino acids. Full variable domain (outside the CDR3, taken from reference TRBV2 and TRBJ2-3): EPEVTQTPSHQVTQMGQEVILRCVPISNHLYFYWYRQILGQKVEFLVSFYNNEISEKSEIFDDQFSVERPDGSNFTLKIRSTKLEDSAMYFCASSVGQTTDTQYFGPGTRLTVL.

The gene calls are TRBV12-5 and TRBJ2-1; 7 nucleotides align to TRBD1. CDR3 length: 13 residues. Germline CDR1 is LGHNT and CDR2 is FRNRAP. Here the CDR3 reads CGTAGTDYNEQFF. DNA of the CDR3: TGTGGAACAGCCGGGACAGATTACAATGAGCAGTTCTTC.

V is TRBV18 and J is TRBJ1-2; 7 bases match TRBD1. Germline loops: CDR1 KGHSH, CDR2 LQKENI. With V trimmed by 6 bases and J by 8 bases, 6 bases remained unmatched. The CDR3 consists of 12 residues. For the CDR3, the DNA is TGTGCCAGCTCGAGTGCAGGGGGAGGCTACACCTTC. The encoded protein is CASSSAGGGYTF.

V gene TRBV7-9 combines with J gene TRBJ1-1, with 9 nucleotides matching TRBD1. Germline V lookup: CDR1 SEHNR, CDR2 FQNEAQ (reference sequence). This CDR3 comprises 15 residues. The V gene end was trimmed by 5 bases and the J gene end by 1 base; junction bases not matched to a gene: 5. Written as DNA, the CDR3 is TGTGCCAGCAGCGGCGGGACAGGGAAGAACACTGAAGCTTTCTTT. It specifies CASSGGTGKNTEAFF.

V gene TRBV28 combines with J gene TRBJ2-2; D is perhaps TRBD2 (6 bases). This CDR3 is 14 amino acids long. Deletions cut 2 bases from V and 5 bases from J, with 9 bases between. From germline, CDR1 is MDHEN and CDR2 SYDVKM. The CDR3 nucleotides read TGTGCCAGCAGTTTAGTTGGGGGGACCGGGGAGCTGTTTTTT. It codes for CASSLVGGTGELFF.

The rearrangement uses TRBV27 and TRBJ2-7, with D perhaps TRBD2 (5 bases). This CDR3 comprises 15 residues. Trimming cost V 2 bases and J 5 bases, with 16 bases left between them. CDR1 and CDR2 from the germline V gene are MNHEY and SMNVEV (reference sequence). CDR3 DNA sequence: TGTGCCAGCAGTTTAGGGCGGGTTCTACCCCACGAGCAGTACGTC. It translates to CASSLGRVLPHEQYV.

This chain joins TRBV25-1 and TRBJ1-6; 9 nucleotides line up with TRBD1. Germline V CDR1 and CDR2: MGHDK, SYGVNS. This CDR3 is built from 14 residues. V lost 3 bases, J lost 9 bases, and 3 bases stayed unmatched. The CDR3 DNA follows: TGTGCCAGCAGTGAGGGACAGGGATCTTCACCCCTCCACTTT. Translation: CASSEGQGSSPLHF.

This clone was counted a few times. V is TRBV7-9 and J is TRBJ1-1; the D is unclear. CDR3 length: 13 amino acids. CDR1 SEHNR and CDR2 FQNEAQ come from the germline V gene (reference sequence). V shed 3 bases and J shed 9 bases, with 14 bases lying between them. CDR3: CASSLTTPVKAFF. As DNA, the CDR3 is TGTGCCAGCAGCTTGACGACACCGGTGAAAGCTTTCTTT.

The V gene is TRBV19, the J gene TRBJ2-3, with TRBD1 matching over 8 bases. With V trimmed by 5 bases and J by 1 base, 5 bases remained unmatched. This CDR3 has 15 residues. CDR1 is LNHDA, CDR2 SQIVND, per germline (reference sequence). The CDR3 region has the DNA TGTGCCAGTAGTCCCCAGGACAGGGGCACAGATACGCAGTATTTT. The encoded protein is CASSPQDRGTDTQYF.

This clone was counted a single time. V gene TRBV7-9 combines with J gene TRBJ2-3; 10 bases map to TRBD2. Germline V lookup: CDR1 SEHNR, CDR2 FQNEAQ (reference sequence). There are 17 residues in the CDR3. V was pared by 5 bases and J by 5 bases, with 13 bases of the junction left unmatched. The CDR3 is CASSPRTSGPLRDTQYF. In nucleotides, the CDR3 is TGTGCCAGCAGCCCCCGGACTAGCGGTCCCCTCAGAGATACGCAGTATTTT. The variable domain in full, completed from reference TRBV7-9 and TRBJ2-3, reads DTGVSQNPRHKITKRGQNVTFRCDPISEHNRLYWYRQTLGQGPEFLTYFQNEAQLEKSRLLSDRFSAERPKGSFSTLEIQRTEQGDSAMYLCASSPRTSGPLRDTQYFGPGTRLTVL.

The chain is built from TRBV2 and TRBJ1-2; 12 positions match TRBD1. The V segment lost 7 bases and the J segment 7 bases; nucleotides outside the gene matches: 7. This CDR3 has 14 residues. Germline CDR1 is SNHLY and CDR2 is FYNNEI. The DNA of the CDR3 is TGTGCCAGCAAGCGGGGACAGGGGGCAGCTGGCTACACCTTC. It specifies CASKRGQGAAGYTF.

The chain joins TRBV7-2 to TRBJ2-3; 10 positions match TRBD1. Per the germline V gene, CDR1 is SGHTA and CDR2 is FQGNSA. The CDR3 length is 18 residues. V lost 1 base and J lost 4; bases outside the gene matches: 11. CDR3 loop: CASSLGFPGQGRSDTQYF. CDR3 nucleotide sequence: TGTGCCAGCAGCTTAGGATTTCCGGGACAGGGGAGGTCAGATACGCAGTATTTT.

The V gene is TRBV11-2, the J gene TRBJ2-7; TRBD2 agrees at 13 bases. CDR1 is SGHAT, CDR2 FQNNGV, per germline. V shed 5 bases, J shed 3 bases, and the junction held 7 bases outside the gene matches. This CDR3 contains 16 residues. CDR3 sequence (DNA): TGTGCCAGCAGCCGAGGACTAGCGGGAGTCAACTACGAGCAGTACTTC. This translates into CASSRGLAGVNYEQYF.

This chain joins TRBV25-1 and TRBJ1-1; 11 positions agree with TRBD1. V shed 2 bases, J shed 1 base, and the junction held 9 bases outside the gene matches. The CDR3 totals 18 residues. Germline lookup yields CDR1 MGHDK and CDR2 SYGVNS. CDR3 loop: CASSERVRDRGKNTEAFF. CDR3 in DNA: TGTGCCAGCAGTGAACGAGTCCGGGACAGGGGGAAGAACACTGAAGCTTTCTTT.

This chain connects TRBV6-2 or TRBV6-3 to TRBJ2-1; a possible D gene is TRBD1 (6 bases). Between the trimmed V and J ends, which lost 4 bases and 6 bases, there was a span of 19 bases. This CDR3 contains 16 residues. Per germline, CDR1 MNHEY and CDR2 SVGEGT. In nucleotides, the CDR3 is TGTGCCAGCAGTTCCCGGTGGGTTCAACAGGGCAATGAGCAGTTCTTC. Translating it yields CASSSRWVQQGNEQFF.